The rows below give T cell receptor beta chains drawn from one sample of a study of T-cell reconstitution after alpha-beta-depleted transplantation in children. TCRdb reanalysed the PCR reads using MiXCR and keeps one entry per CDR3 protein. The table has about a million distinct CDR3 sequences, 25% to 30% seen once. This sample comprised PBMCs, mostly from graft donor cells, obtained 360 days after TCRalphabeta/CD19-depleted stem cell transplant. Receptors were obtained from a boy less than two years old who had a stem cell transplant for SCID, so the T cells may come from the graft donor. Both conserved end residues are trimmed from each CDR3. Fields, in order: V gene, clone size, CDR3 protein. Size is stated for part of the rows, as once, few or many counts, or as a class when the clone is expanded.

TRBV12-3/TRBV12-4	few	ASSLVGPPLTGELF
TRBV5-1	few	ASTRTGTGDEQY
TRBV12-3/TRBV12-4	-	ASTMDGRGPGYT
TRBV4-2	many	ASSPQESAYEQY
TRBV6-1	-	ASSRPRGGVYNEQF
TRBV5-1	-	ASSLSVQTATYEQY
TRBV7-2	-	ASSQGDRSGELF
TRBV20-1	-	SAILAEDTQY
TRBV28	-	ASSYWTGSLGEPQH
TRBV20-1	-	SATGQGLGYEQY
TRBV5-1	few	ASSHGQGYTGELF
TRBV12-3/TRBV12-4	many	ASSLRGTSTDTQY
TRBV4-3	few	ASSQGDSEAF
TRBV29-1	-	SVAWDGTDTQY
TRBV29-1	-	SVVKQKETQY
TRBV20-1	once	SADGGRSYEQY
TRBV18	few	ASSPKESRGWEQF
TRBV11-2	-	ASSRPGLAGGPRNEQF
TRBV20-1	few	SAGRGDLVDTQY
TRBV7-9	many	ASSFWDTGELF
TRBV19	-	ASSIGSGRYNEQF
TRBV4-1	few	ASSQDPGDNEQF
TRBV12-3/TRBV12-4	-	ASSAGTGGSYEQY
TRBV20-1	-	SARDPEFLNTEAF
TRBV20-1	-	SARLAGRETQY
TRBV29-1	-	SVTDGDYEQY
TRBV5-1	many	ASSLVTTSYEQY
TRBV27	-	ASSFLLTDGELF
TRBV20-1	once	SARGWQQETQY
TRBV2	few	ASGDGPYNEQF
TRBV3-1	-	ASSHLTGVMRKLF
TRBV11-1	-	ASSLGTAAETQY
TRBV13	once	ASSTRSPSLAGGISYKEQF
TRBV25-1	-	ASSDSWIETQY
TRBV28	few	ASSIYPTVTITDTQY
TRBV27	few	ASSLRALAYNEQF
TRBV9	few	ASSDRDNYNEQF
TRBV5-1	-	ASSWDFLSSYEQY
TRBV29-1	few	SVLGGGTEAF
TRBV12-3/TRBV12-4	few	ASSLKGINNEQF
TRBV7-2	-	ASSLYSGAGSDTQY
TRBV6-5	once	ASSYSRGGDTGELF
TRBV5-1	-	ASSPFGHRVFPTYEQY
TRBV12-3/TRBV12-4	once	ASSHFSWGGPQIQETQY
TRBV4-3	few	ASSQGEAGVLDTQY
TRBV6-5	once	ASSYGYAGGSDTQY
TRBV4-2	few	ASSPGLRQGTYEQY
TRBV12-3/TRBV12-4	few	ASKLRGGSPYEQY
TRBV2	-	ASSLNGTPRGEQF
TRBV25-1	-	ASSYAGQGWNIQY
TRBV20-1	few	SARRGQGATETQY
TRBV7-2	-	ASSRSSQETQY
TRBV5-1	many	ASSFQYSSYNEQF
TRBV7-9	once	ASSSDTIYEQY